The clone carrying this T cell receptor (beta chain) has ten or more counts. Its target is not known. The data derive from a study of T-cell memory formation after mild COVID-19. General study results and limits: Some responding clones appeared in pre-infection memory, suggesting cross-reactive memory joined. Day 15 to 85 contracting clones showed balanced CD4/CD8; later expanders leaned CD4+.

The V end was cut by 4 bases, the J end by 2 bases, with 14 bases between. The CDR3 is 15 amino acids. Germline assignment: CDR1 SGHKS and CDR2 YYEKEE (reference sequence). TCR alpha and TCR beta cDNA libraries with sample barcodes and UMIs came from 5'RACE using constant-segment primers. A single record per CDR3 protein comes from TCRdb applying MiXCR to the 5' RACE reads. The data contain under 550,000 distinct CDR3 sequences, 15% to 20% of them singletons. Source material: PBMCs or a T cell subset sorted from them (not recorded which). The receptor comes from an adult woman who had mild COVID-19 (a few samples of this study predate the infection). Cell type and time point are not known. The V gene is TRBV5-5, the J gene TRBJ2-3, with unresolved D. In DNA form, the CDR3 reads TGTGCCAGCAGCGCCGACAAAGCCCCCACAGATACGCAGTATTTT. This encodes CASSADKAPTDTQYF.